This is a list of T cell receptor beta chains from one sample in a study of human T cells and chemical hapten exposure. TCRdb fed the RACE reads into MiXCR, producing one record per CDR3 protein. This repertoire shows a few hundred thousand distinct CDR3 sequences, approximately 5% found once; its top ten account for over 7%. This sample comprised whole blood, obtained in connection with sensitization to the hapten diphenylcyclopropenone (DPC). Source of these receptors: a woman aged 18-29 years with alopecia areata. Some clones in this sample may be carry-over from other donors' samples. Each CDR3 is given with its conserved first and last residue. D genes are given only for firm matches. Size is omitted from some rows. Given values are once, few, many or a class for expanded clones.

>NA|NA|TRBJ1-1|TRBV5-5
CASSWSDTEAFF
TGTGCCTCATCCTGGTCGGACACTGAAGCTTTCTTT
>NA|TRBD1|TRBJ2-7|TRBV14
CASSQYRDRAYEQYF
TGTGCCAGCAGCCAATACCGGGACAGAGCCTACGAGCAGTACTTC
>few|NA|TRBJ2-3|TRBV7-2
CASSLEVVRTGDTQYF
TGTGCCAGCAGCTTAGAGGTGGTCCGGACGGGGGATACGCAGTATTTT
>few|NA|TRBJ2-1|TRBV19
CASSIVRGGEQFF
TGTGCCAGTAGTATAGTTAGGGGCGGTGAGCAGTTCTTC
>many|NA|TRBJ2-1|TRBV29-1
CSVARGDEQFF
TGCAGCGTTGCTAGGGGCGATGAGCAGTTCTTC
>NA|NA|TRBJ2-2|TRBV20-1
CSARDRLENTGELFF
TGCAGTGCTAGAGATCGGCTAGAAAACACCGGGGAGCTGTTTTTT
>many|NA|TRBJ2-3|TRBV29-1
CSFGRVTDTQYF
TGCAGCTTTGGCCGGGTCACAGATACGCAGTATTTT
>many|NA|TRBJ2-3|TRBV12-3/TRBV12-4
CASSSLSGGTDTQYF
TGTGCCAGCAGTTCCTTGAGCGGAGGCACAGATACGCAGTATTTT
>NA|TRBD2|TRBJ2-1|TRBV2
CASTRLAGGRYNEQFF
TGTGCCAGCACCCGCCTAGCGGGGGGGCGGTACAATGAGCAGTTCTTC
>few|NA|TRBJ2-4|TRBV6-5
CASSYPPANIQYF
TGTGCCAGCAGTTACCCCCCTGCGAACATTCAGTACTTC
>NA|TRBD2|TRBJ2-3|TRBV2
CASIAGGGIDTQYF
TGTGCCAGCATAGCGGGGGGAGGTATAGATACGCAGTATTTT
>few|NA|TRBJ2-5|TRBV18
CASSPGLLETQYF
TGTGCCAGCTCACCAGGCCTCTTGGAGACCCAGTACTTC
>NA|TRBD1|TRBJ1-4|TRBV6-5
CASSEGQGKREKLFF
TGTGCCAGTTCCGAGGGACAGGGCAAGAGGGAAAAACTGTTTTTT
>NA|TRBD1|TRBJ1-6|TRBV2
CATPGTANSPLHF
TGTGCCACCCCCGGGACAGCTAATTCACCCCTCCACTTT
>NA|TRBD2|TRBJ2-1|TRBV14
CASSQGGLAPEQFF
TGTGCCAGCAGCCAAGGCGGACTAGCGCCTGAGCAGTTCTTC
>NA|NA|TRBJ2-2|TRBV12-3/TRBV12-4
CASSMSTGELFF
TGTGCCAGCAGTATGTCCACCGGGGAGCTGTTTTTT
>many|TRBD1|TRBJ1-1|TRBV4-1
CASSQAWRGLATEAFF
TGCGCCAGCAGCCAAGCTTGGAGGGGGCTGGCCACTGAAGCTTTCTTT
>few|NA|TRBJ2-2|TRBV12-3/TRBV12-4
CASSPGGLEGPGELFF
TGTGCCAGCAGTCCTGGGGGGCTAGAGGGGCCCGGGGAGCTGTTTTTT
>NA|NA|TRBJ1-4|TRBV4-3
CASSQDAGTTNEKLFF
TGCGCCAGCAGCCAAGATGCGGGGACAACTAATGAAAAACTGTTTTTT
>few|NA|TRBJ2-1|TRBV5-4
CASSQTAESEQFF
TGTGCCAGCAGTCAAACGGCGGAGAGTGAGCAGTTCTTC
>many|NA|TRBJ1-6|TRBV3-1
CASSQGSRGPKLHF
TGTGCCAGCAGCCAAGGGTCACGGGGCCCTAAGCTCCACTTT
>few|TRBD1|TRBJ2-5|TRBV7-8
CAIDRGLPQETQYF
TGTGCCATTGACAGGGGACTTCCTCAAGAGACCCAGTACTTC
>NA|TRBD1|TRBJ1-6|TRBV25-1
CASSEWAGGHSPLHF
TGTGCCAGCAGTGAATGGGCAGGGGGCCATTCACCCCTCCACTTT
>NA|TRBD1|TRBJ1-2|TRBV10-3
CAISVIGTGEETDGYTF
TGTGCCATCAGTGTAATCGGGACAGGGGAAGAAACGGATGGCTACACCTTC
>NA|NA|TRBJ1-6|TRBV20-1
CSARVTRNNSPLHF
TGCAGTGCTCGCGTGACAAGGAATAATTCACCCCTCCACTTT
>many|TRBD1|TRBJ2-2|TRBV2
CASSPRQGVYTGELFF
TGTGCCAGCAGTCCCCGACAGGGAGTCTACACCGGGGAGCTGTTTTTT
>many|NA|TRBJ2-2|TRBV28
CASSPPETGELFF
TGTGCCAGCAGCCCCCCCGAGACCGGGGAGCTGTTTTTT
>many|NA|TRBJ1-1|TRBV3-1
CASSQGRGAFF
TGTGCCAGCAGCCAAGGGAGGGGAGCTTTCTTT
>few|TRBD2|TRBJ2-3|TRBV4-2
CASSQPGLAVTDTQYF
TGTGCCAGCAGCCAACCGGGACTAGCGGTCACAGATACGCAGTATTTT
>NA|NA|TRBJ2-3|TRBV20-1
CSTASRGDTQYF
TGCAGTACCGCCAGTAGGGGAGATACGCAGTATTTT
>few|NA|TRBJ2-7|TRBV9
CASSVDGGGTYEQYF
TGTGCCAGCAGCGTAGACGGTGGCGGAACCTACGAGCAGTACTTC
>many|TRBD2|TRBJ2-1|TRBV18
CASSPPGTNVYNEQFF
TGTGCCAGCTCACCACCGGGGACTAACGTCTACAATGAGCAGTTCTTC
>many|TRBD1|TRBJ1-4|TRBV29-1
CSGQGVNEKLFF
TGCAGCGGGCAGGGGGTCAATGAAAAACTGTTTTTT
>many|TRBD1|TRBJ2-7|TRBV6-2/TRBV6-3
CASSPTDRGYEQYF
TGTGCCAGCAGCCCCACGGACAGGGGGTACGAGCAGTACTTC
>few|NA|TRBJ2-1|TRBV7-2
CASSSRASSYNEQFF
TGTGCCAGCAGCTCCCGGGCTAGCTCCTACAATGAGCAGTTCTTC
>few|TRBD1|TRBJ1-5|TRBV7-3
CASSLKGDRGNQPQHF
TGTGCCAGCAGCTTAAAAGGGGACAGGGGGAATCAGCCCCAGCATTTT
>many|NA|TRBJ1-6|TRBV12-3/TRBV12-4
CASSPGPRNSPLHF
TGTGCCAGCAGCCCAGGGCCGAGGAATTCACCCCTCCACTTT
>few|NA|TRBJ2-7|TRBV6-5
CASSYSVGGASYEQYF
TGTGCCAGCAGTTACTCGGTAGGGGGGGCCTCCTACGAGCAGTACTTC
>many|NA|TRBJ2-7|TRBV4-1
CASSQTTVDEQYF
TGCGCCAGCAGCCAAACTACGGTCGACGAGCAGTACTTC
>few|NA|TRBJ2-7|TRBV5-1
CASSETGNTYEQYF
TGCGCCAGCAGCGAGACCGGGAACACCTACGAGCAGTACTTC
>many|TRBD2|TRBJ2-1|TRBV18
CASSPPFSGGALSHEQFF
TGTGCCAGCTCACCACCGTTTAGCGGGGGGGCCTTATCGCATGAGCAGTTCTTC
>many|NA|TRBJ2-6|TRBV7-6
CASSPRTGTGANVLTF
TGTGCCAGCAGCCCCAGAACAGGGACGGGGGCCAACGTCCTGACTTTC
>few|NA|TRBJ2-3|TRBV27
CASSPWGSSTDTQYF
TGTGCCAGCAGTCCTTGGGGGTCTAGCACAGATACGCAGTATTTT
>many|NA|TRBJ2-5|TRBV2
CASILAWRGETQYF
TGTGCCAGCATCCTGGCATGGAGGGGAGAGACCCAGTACTTC
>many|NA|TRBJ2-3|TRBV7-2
CASSLGQYSQYF
TGTGCCAGCAGCTTAGGGCAGTATTCGCAGTATTTT
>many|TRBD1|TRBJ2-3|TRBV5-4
CASSLGMAGQGVDTQYF
TGTGCCAGCAGCTTGGGGATGGCGGGACAGGGGGTAGATACGCAGTATTTT
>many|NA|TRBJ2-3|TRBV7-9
CASSWRQPTSTDTQYF
TGTGCCAGCAGCTGGAGACAGCCTACTAGCACAGATACGCAGTATTTT
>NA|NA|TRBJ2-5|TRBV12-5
CASGPGYQETQYF
TGTGCTAGTGGTCCCGGGTACCAAGAGACCCAGTACTTC
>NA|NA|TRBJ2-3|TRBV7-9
CASSLDGGEGTDTQYF
TGTGCCAGCAGCTTAGATGGCGGGGAAGGCACAGATACGCAGTATTTT
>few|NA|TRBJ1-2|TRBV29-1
CSVDDTDGYTF
TGCAGCGTTGACGATACAGATGGCTACACCTTC
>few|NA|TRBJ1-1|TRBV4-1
CASSQESTGRAEAFF
TGCGCCAGCAGCCAAGAGTCTACGGGGAGGGCTGAAGCTTTCTTT
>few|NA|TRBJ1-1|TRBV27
CASSYRAKTEAFF
TGTGCCAGCAGTTACAGGGCAAAGACTGAAGCTTTCTTT
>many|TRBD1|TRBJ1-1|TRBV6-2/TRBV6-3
CASNLGQPWVTEAFF
TGTGCCAGCAATCTGGGACAGCCATGGGTAACTGAAGCTTTCTTT
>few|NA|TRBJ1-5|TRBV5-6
CASSLERGISNQPQHF
TGTGCCAGCAGCTTGGAGAGGGGAATTAGCAATCAGCCCCAGCATTTT
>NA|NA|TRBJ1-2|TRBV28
CASSLTGSEGTDGYTF
TGTGCCAGCAGTTTAACAGGCTCAGAGGGAACGGACGGCTACACCTTC